These 30 T cell receptor beta chains were all obtained from the same sample, sequenced in a study of Graves' ophthalmopathy and Graves' hyperthyroidism. TCR beta CDR3 amplification used RNA transcripts. Following a first-round RT-PCR that used HTBI primers, a second-round multiplex PCR was carried out. Each CDR3 protein gets one entry after TCRdb re-called the multiplex PCR reads with MiXCR. The repertoire has 500,000 to 800,000 distinct CDR3 sequences, roughly two fifths of them found once; the top ten carry 3% to 3.5%. The sample comprised peripheral blood. The receptors here all came from an adult man with Graves' ophthalmopathy.

The chain employs TRBV10-3 and TRBJ1-6, with a tentative D call TRBD1 (6 bases). Germline V gene lookup returns CDR1 ENHRY and CDR2 SYGVKD. V lost 10 bases and J 5 bases, leaving 12 bases between the germline ends. The CDR3 runs to 13 residues. Written as DNA, the CDR3 is TGTGCCACAGGGGTTTGGAATAATTCACCCCTCCACTTT. It translates to CATGVWNNSPLHF.

This clonotype was seen a handful of times. The V call is TRBV12-3 or TRBV12-4, the J call TRBJ2-2; 7 bases are shared with TRBD1. The CDR3 is 15 residues long. Losses at the gene ends were 6 bases for V and 2 bases for J; bases not matched to a gene: 6. CDR3 sequence (DNA): TGTGCCAGCAGACACCGGGACAGAAACACCGGGGAGCTGTTTTTT. Amino acids: CASRHRDRNTGELFF.

V gene TRBV24-1 combines with J gene TRBJ2-5, with D perhaps matching TRBD1 (6 bases). The CDR3 loop spans 13 amino acids. Trimming cost V 4 bases and J 4 bases, with 9 bases left between them. Germline lookup yields CDR1 KGHDR and CDR2 SFDVKD. In DNA, the CDR3 is TGTGCCACCAGTGACAGGGGTGCAGAGACCCAGTACTTC. It codes for CATSDRGAETQYF.

In its sample, this clonotype was seen many times. J is TRBJ1-6 and V is TRBV19; TRBD1 matches at 10 bases. V dropped 8 bases and J dropped 8; count of bases not matched to a gene: 6. Germline CDR1 LNHDA, CDR2 SQIVND (reference sequence). CDR3 length: 14 residues. Written as DNA, the CDR3 is TGTGCCAGTGCCCGTGACAGGGGGCATTCACCCCTCCACTTT. This encodes CASARDRGHSPLHF.

Concerning this clonotype itself: A much larger clone sits a single nucleotide away, making a read error possible. The chain recombines TRBV20-1 with TRBJ2-5; D unresolved. CDR1 and CDR2 from the germline V gene are DFQATT and SNEGSKA (reference sequence). V lost 1 base to trimming and J lost 5 bases, with 8 bases between them. There are 12 residues in the CDR3. This chain's CDR3 is CSARVPEETQYF. The CDR3 DNA is TGCAGTGCTAGAGTCCCGGAGGAGACCCAGTACTTC.

The chain is built from TRBV10-1 and TRBJ2-7, with 8 bases identical to TRBD1. V lost 11 bases to trimming and J lost 4 bases; unmatched junction nucleotides: 7. CDR1 and CDR2 from the germline V gene are WNHNN and SYGVQD (reference sequence). CDR3 length: 12 amino acids. In DNA, the CDR3 is TGCGCCGCGACAGGGGACCTTTACGAGCAGTACTTC. Amino acid sequence: CAATGDLYEQYF.

The chain links TRBV2 to TRBJ2-7; TRBD1 matches 11 bases. CDR3 size: 15 residues. Trimming removed 6 bases from V and 4 bases from J; junction bases left unmatched: 8. Germline CDR1 and CDR2: SNHLY and FYNNEI. In DNA form, the CDR3 reads TGTGCCAGCAGCCGGTGGACAGGGGGCTGGTACGAGCAGTACTTC. This codes for CASSRWTGGWYEQYF.

The table lists this clonotype with a few counts. The rearrangement links TRBV7-9 to TRBJ2-2; 12 bases are shared with TRBD2. Germline-derived CDR1 and CDR2 are SEHNR and FQNEAQ (reference sequence). Trimming took 1 base from V and 0 from J; bases not matched to a gene: 6. The CDR3 extends over 19 amino acids. CDR3: CASSLGLTSGGSNTGELFF. In DNA, the CDR3 is TGTGCCAGCAGCTTAGGGCTGACTAGCGGGGGCTCGAACACCGGGGAGCTGTTTTTT.

The gene calls are TRBV19 and TRBJ2-2, with 7 positions matching TRBD2. CDR3 length equals 16 residues. Germline assignment: CDR1 LNHDA and CDR2 SQIVND (reference sequence). With 3 bases clipped from V and 4 bases from J, the junction kept 8 bases outside the gene matches. DNA for the CDR3: TGTGCCAGTAGTATGGGGGGGGGTCCAATCACCGGGGAGCTGTTTTTT. Translation gives CASSMGGGPITGELFF.

In this sample, this clonotype turned up a few times. V is TRBV13 and J is TRBJ2-6; D is uncertain. V was pared by 6 bases and J by 0 bases, with 9 bases between. The CDR3 contains 15 residues. Germline assignment: CDR1 PRHDT and CDR2 FYEKMQ (reference sequence). CDR3 in DNA: TGTGCCAGCAGTTTCCAGAGCTCTGGGGCCAACGTCCTGACTTTC. This codes for CASSFQSSGANVLTF. The complete variable domain, with remaining parts taken from reference TRBV13 and TRBJ2-6, reads AAGVIQSPRHLIKEKRETATLKCYPIPRHDTVYWYQQGPGQDPQFLISFYEKMQSDKGSIPDRFSAQQFSDYHSELNMSSLELGDSALYFCASSFQSSGANVLTFGAGSRLTVL.

There are many counts of this clonotype. The chain carries TRBV4-1 and TRBJ2-6; perhaps TRBD2 as D (5 bases). Trimming shortened V by 5 bases and J by 0 bases, and 11 bases separated the two germline ends. Per the germline V gene, CDR1 is MGHRA and CDR2 is YSYEKL. The CDR3 has 16 amino acids. The CDR3 DNA follows: TGCGCCAGCAGCAGGGAGTACGTCTCTGGGGCCAACGTCCTGACTTTC. Translated: CASSREYVSGANVLTF.

This clonotype has a count of ten or more. The V call is TRBV10-2, the J call TRBJ2-7; 10 bases match TRBD2. Looked up from germline, CDR1 is WSHSY and CDR2 is SAAADI. V shed 8 bases and J 5 bases; nucleotides not matched to a gene: 6. CDR3 size: 13 residues. The CDR3 sequence: CASEGLANHEQYF. The CDR3 DNA sequence: TGCGCCAGCGAGGGACTAGCGAACCACGAGCAGTACTTC.

This clonotype was seen ten or more times. The CDR3 region is CASSLSTYYGYTF. CDR3 bases: TGCGCCAGCAGCTTGTCCACATACTATGGCTACACCTTC. The chain carries TRBV5-1 and TRBJ1-2; unclear D gene. This CDR3 region has 13 residues. V lost 1 base, J lost 3 bases, and 7 bases lay in between. Germline lookup yields CDR1 SGHRS and CDR2 YFSETQ.

There are a few counts of this clonotype. The chain is built from TRBV3-1 and TRBJ1-2, with D unclear. CDR1 LGHDT and CDR2 YNNKEL come from the germline V gene (reference sequence). This CDR3 region has 13 residues. V lost 2 bases and J 5 bases, leaving 9 bases between the germline ends. CDR3 nucleotides: TGTGCCAGCAGCCAAAGGGCGGATTATGGCTACACCTTC. Its translation: CASSQRADYGYTF.

V gene TRBV3-1 combines with J gene TRBJ1-2; the D is unclear. This CDR3 comprises 13 residues. Trimming shortened V by 2 bases and J by 4 bases, and 8 bases separated the two germline ends. Germline CDR1 LGHDT, CDR2 YNNKEL (reference sequence). The CDR3 DNA sequence: TGTGCCAGCAGCCAATCCGGTGTCTATGGCTACACCTTC. Protein: CASSQSGVYGYTF.

This clonotype came up many times. The chain carries TRBV5-1 and TRBJ1-1; TRBD1 matches at 8 bases. Germline assignment: CDR1 SGHRS and CDR2 YFSETQ. The trim removed 4 bases at V and 4 bases at J, leaving 6 bases unmatched. There are 14 residues in the CDR3. The CDR3 region has the DNA TGCGCCAGCAGCCTACAAACAGGGGGCACTGAAGCTTTCTTT. It specifies CASSLQTGGTEAFF. Drawing the rest from reference TRBV5-1 and TRBJ1-1, the complete variable domain is KAGVTQTPRYLIKTRGQQVTLSCSPISGHRSVSWYQQTPGQGLQFLFEYFSETQRNKGNFPGRFSGRQFSNSRSEMNVSTLELGDSALYLCASSLQTGGTEAFFGQGTRLTVV.

V is TRBV29-1 and J is TRBJ1-2; D is ambiguous. V lost 3 bases and J lost 2, with 10 bases in between. CDR1 is SQVTM and CDR2 is ANQGSEA in the germline V gene. This CDR3 comprises 13 residues. The CDR3 bases are TGCAGCGTTGACAGATGGCCCAACTATGGCTACACCTTC. Its protein is CSVDRWPNYGYTF.

This clonotype was counted many times. The V gene is TRBV13, the J gene TRBJ1-2; 7 nucleotides agree with TRBD1. The trim removed 6 bases at V and 8 bases at J, leaving 12 bases unmatched. CDR3 length: 14 amino acids. Germline CDR1 PRHDT, CDR2 FYEKMQ (reference sequence). Here the CDR3 DNA reads TGTGCCAGCAGGGGCCTGGGACAGTCTATCGGCTACACCTTC. It yields the protein CASRGLGQSIGYTF. Variable domain in full (rest from reference TRBV13 and TRBJ1-2): AAGVIQSPRHLIKEKRETATLKCYPIPRHDTVYWYQQGPGQDPQFLISFYEKMQSDKGSIPDRFSAQQFSDYHSELNMSSLELGDSALYFCASRGLGQSIGYTFGSGTRLTVV.

This clonotype was seen many times. The rearrangement links TRBV20-1 to TRBJ2-5; TRBD1 might be the D (6 bases). Germline V gives CDR1 DFQATT, CDR2 SNEGSKA (reference sequence). The length of the CDR3 is 11 residues. Trimming pared 7 bases from V and 5 bases from J, leaving 11 bases between. CDR3 amino acids: CSGLRGETQYF. The CDR3 nucleotides read TGCAGTGGTCTGAGGGGGGAGACCCAGTACTTC.

This CDR3 is CASSRIDRGRGDEQFF. The DNA of the CDR3 is TGTGCCAGCAGCCGTATTGACAGAGGGCGAGGGGATGAGCAGTTCTTC. The V and J genes are TRBV7-9 and TRBJ2-7; either TRBD1 or TRBD2 may supply D (5 bases each). The end of the DNA fits TRBJ2-1 better, so the J call may be wrong. The CDR3 sequence is 16 residues long. CDR1 and CDR2 from the germline V gene are SEHNR and FQNEAQ (reference sequence).

This clonotype was seen ten or more times. The chain uses TRBV24-1 and TRBJ2-2, with D maybe TRBD1 (5 bases). Germline-derived CDR1 and CDR2 are KGHDR and SFDVKD. The CDR3 sequence is 14 residues long. V dropped 10 bases and J dropped 4 bases, with 15 bases sitting between them. The CDR3 nucleotides are TGTGCCACTAGCACCAGGGTGGGCACCGGGGAGCTGTTTTTT. Its translation is CATSTRVGTGELFF.

This clonotype came up once. It may be a read error: a sequence one base away is much more abundant. This chain joins TRBV29-1 and TRBJ2-2; 11 bases fit TRBD1. Germline V lookup: CDR1 SQVTM, CDR2 ANQGSEA. The CDR3 sequence is 15 residues long. The CDR3 is CSAGPGQGDTGELLF. The CDR3 nucleotides read TGCAGCGCTGGACCGGGACAGGGGGACACCGGGGAGCTGCTTTTT.

This rearrangement joins TRBV7-2 to TRBJ1-6, with D possibly being TRBD1 (6 bases). V lost 6 bases, J lost 10 bases, and 19 bases lay in between. CDR3 length: 15 residues. The germline CDR1 and CDR2 sequences are SGHTA and FQGNSA. In nucleotides, the CDR3 is TGTGCCAGCAGGTTGTCCAGGGGCGGGGAATCACCCCTCCACTTT. This translates into CASRLSRGGESPLHF.

This clonotype was seen only a few times. The V call is TRBV6-5, the J call TRBJ2-7; 8 bases are a match to TRBD2. This CDR3 is 14 amino acids long. The germline V gene has CDR1 MNHEY and CDR2 SVGAGI. The V gene end was trimmed by 5 bases and the J gene end by 3 bases; junction bases not matched to a gene: 6. The CDR3 nucleotides read TGTGCCAGCAGTAGTCGGACTAGCTTCTACGAGCAGTACTTC. Its protein is CASSSRTSFYEQYF.

Notes on this clonotype: One end of the junction varies from germline; a read error may be responsible. V usage is TRBV9 and J usage is TRBJ1-6; the D is unclear. CDR3 length: 14 amino acids. Germline values: CDR1 SGDLS, CDR2 YYNGEE. CDR3 in amino acids: CASSVEGWGSPLHF. DNA for the CDR3: TGTGCCAGTAGCGTAGAGGGCTGGGGTTCACCCCTCCACTTT.

As to this clonotype: This sequence may be a read error, since a much larger clone differs from it by one base. The chain uses TRBV7-7 and TRBJ1-1, with D uncertain. This CDR3 contains 15 residues. Germline assignment: CDR1 SSHAT and CDR2 FNYEAQ (reference sequence). This CDR3 is CASSLGPGPGSEAFF. For the CDR3, the DNA is TGTGCTAGCAGCTTAGGGCCGGGCCCCGGTTCTGAAGCTTTCTTT.

This clonotype was observed a few times. The genes are TRBV4-3 and TRBJ2-7, with 8 bases fitting TRBD2. Trimming removed 0 bases from V and 3 bases from J; junction bases left unmatched: 4. The CDR3 runs to 15 residues. CDR1 and CDR2 (germline): LGHNA, YSLEER. The CDR3: CASSQDVRGGYEQYF. The CDR3 DNA reads as TGCGCCAGCAGCCAAGACGTACGGGGGGGCTACGAGCAGTACTTC.

The chain is built from TRBV9 and TRBJ2-2, with D unresolved. Germline V lookup: CDR1 SGDLS, CDR2 YYNGEE. This CDR3 is built from 12 residues. V shed 3 bases and J shed 6 bases, with 6 bases lying between them. CDR3 sequence (DNA): TGTGCCAGCAGCGCACCGTCCGGGGAGCTGTTTTTT. It yields the protein CASSAPSGELFF. The variable domain in full, with the rest retrieved from reference TRBV9 and TRBJ2-2, is DSGVTQTPKHLITATGQRVTLRCSPRSGDLSVYWYQQSLDQGLQFLIQYYNGEERAKGNILERFSAQQFPDLHSELNLSSLELGDSALYFCASSAPSGELFFGEGSRLTVL.

This clonotype was seen many times. The chain carries TRBV2 and TRBJ1-2; D is ambiguous. V lost 2 bases, J lost 12 bases, and 10 bases lay in between. Germline assignment: CDR1 SNHLY and CDR2 FYNNEI. The CDR3 has 11 amino acids. CDR3 nucleotide sequence: TGTGCCAGCAGTGAAACGTTGGGAGACACCTTC. Translated, it gives CASSETLGDTF.

The J gene is TRBJ2-2, the V gene TRBV12-3 or TRBV12-4, with 7 bases aligning to TRBD1. V lost 5 bases, J lost 4 bases, and 1 base stayed unmatched. The CDR3 runs to 13 residues. Here the CDR3 DNA reads TGTGCCAGCAGTGGACAGGCCACCGGGGAGCTGTTTTTT. Protein: CASSGQATGELFF.